This T cell receptor (beta chain) stems from a study of T cell responses to AZD1222 COVID-19 vaccine. Findings of the study overall: Only after the peak T cell response were repertoires sampled.

On this clone: Its antigen is undetermined.

Germline V gene data show CDR1 as SQVTM and CDR2 as ANQGSEA. Trimming shortened V by 5 bases and J by 3 bases, and 13 bases separated the two germline ends. CDR3 size: 13 residues. The assay was immunoSEQ multiplex PCR, and TCRdb's table has in-frame clones only and misses some. The repertoire holds over 150,000 clones, with about nine tenths as singletons. The input for sequencing was peripheral blood, taken on day 0 of AZD1222 vaccination. The chain joins TRBV29-1 to TRBJ1-2; tentative D call: TRBD1 (6 bases). This clonotype was sampled from an adult in good health. The CDR3 is CSVQQGGHYGYTF. The DNA of the CDR3 is TGCAGCGTTCAACAAGGGGGACACTATGGCTACACCTTC.